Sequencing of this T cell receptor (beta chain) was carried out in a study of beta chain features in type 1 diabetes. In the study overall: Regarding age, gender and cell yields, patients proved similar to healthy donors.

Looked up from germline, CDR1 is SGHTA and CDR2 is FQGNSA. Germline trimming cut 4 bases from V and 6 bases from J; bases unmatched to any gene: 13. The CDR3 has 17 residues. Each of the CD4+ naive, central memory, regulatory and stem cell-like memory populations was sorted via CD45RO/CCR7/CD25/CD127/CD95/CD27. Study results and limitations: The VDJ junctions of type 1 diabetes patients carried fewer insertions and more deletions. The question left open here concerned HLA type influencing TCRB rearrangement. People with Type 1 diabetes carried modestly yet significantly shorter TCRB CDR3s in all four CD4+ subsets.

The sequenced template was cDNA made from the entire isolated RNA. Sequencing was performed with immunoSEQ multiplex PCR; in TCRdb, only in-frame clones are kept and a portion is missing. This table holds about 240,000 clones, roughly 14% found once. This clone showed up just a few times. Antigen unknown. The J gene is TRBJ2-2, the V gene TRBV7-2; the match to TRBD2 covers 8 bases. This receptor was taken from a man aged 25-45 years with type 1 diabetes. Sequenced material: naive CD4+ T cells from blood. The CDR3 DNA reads TGTGCCAGCAGCTCCCTTTCGGGGGCAGCGGGAGCCGGGGAGCTGTTTTTT. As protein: CASSSLSGAAGAGELFF.